This T cell receptor beta chain was identified during a study of cytomegalovirus exposure and HLA in healthy donors. Notes on the study in general: The only immune exposure information that was available was CMV serostatus. Presence/absence analyses supposed approximately even sequencing depth among donors. The HLA-A and HLA-B alleles of most subjects were reportedly predicted accurately from TCR beta sequences.

CDR3 length equals 16 residues. Trimming left V 5 bases short and J 0 bases short, with 16 bases between. Germline CDR1 LNHDA, CDR2 SQIVND (reference sequence). The primer mix had 60 Vbeta and 13 Jbeta primers. Method: immunoSEQ multiplex PCR; TCRdb's copy keeps in-frame clones and lacks some. The top ten clones hold just over 2% of a sample with about 120,000 clones, 74% of them seen once. Points on this clone: Its antigen is still unknown.

The genes are TRBV19 and TRBJ1-2; no reliable D call. The receptor's source is a human donor in good health. Sequencing was carried out using PBMCs. The CDR3 spells CASSAWGSGANYGYTF. As DNA, the CDR3 is TGTGCCAGTAGTGCCTGGGGTAGCGGGGCTAACTATGGCTACACCTTC. The full variable domain, with the rest looked up from reference TRBV19 and TRBJ1-2, is DGGITQSPKYLFRKEGQNVTLSCEQNLNHDAMYWYRQDPGQGLRLIYYSQIVNDFQKGDIAEGYSVSREKKESFPLTVTSAQKNPTAFYLCASSAWGSGANYGYTFGSGTRLTVV.